This T cell receptor (beta chain) was retrieved from a study of CD8+CD57+ T cells in acquired aplastic anemia. About the research overall: The average for DNA from sorted CD4+ and CD8+ cells was about 3.3 ug.

V lost 4 bases to trimming and J lost 6 bases, with 24 bases between them. Germline lookup yields CDR1 GTSNPN and CDR2 SVGIG (reference sequence). This CDR3 is built from 16 residues. In regard to this clonotype: A much more abundant neighbour one base away suggests this may be a read error.

Genomic DNA templated the TCR beta VDJ and CDR3 profiling. Using its own MiXCR run on the reads, TCRdb lists one record per CDR3 protein. The sample carries fewer than 150,000 distinct CDR3 sequences, around 48% recorded once. The receptor was derived from a human donor in good health, serving as a control. Sequencing was carried out using sorted CD4+, CD8+, or CD8+CD57+ T cells (not recorded which) from PBMCs. The chain carries TRBV30 and TRBJ1-1; unclear D gene. The CDR3 sequence: CAWNRRPQPVVAEAFF. Here the CDR3 DNA reads TGTGCCTGGAACCGACGACCCCAGCCAGTGGTCGCTGAAGCTTTCTTT. The full variable domain, completed using reference TRBV30 and TRBJ1-1, is SQTIHQWPATLVQPVGSPLSLECTVEGTSNPNLYWYRQAAGRGLQLLFYSVGIGQISSEVPQNLSASRPQDRQFILSSKKLLLSDSGFYLCAWNRRPQPVVAEAFFGQGTRLTVV.